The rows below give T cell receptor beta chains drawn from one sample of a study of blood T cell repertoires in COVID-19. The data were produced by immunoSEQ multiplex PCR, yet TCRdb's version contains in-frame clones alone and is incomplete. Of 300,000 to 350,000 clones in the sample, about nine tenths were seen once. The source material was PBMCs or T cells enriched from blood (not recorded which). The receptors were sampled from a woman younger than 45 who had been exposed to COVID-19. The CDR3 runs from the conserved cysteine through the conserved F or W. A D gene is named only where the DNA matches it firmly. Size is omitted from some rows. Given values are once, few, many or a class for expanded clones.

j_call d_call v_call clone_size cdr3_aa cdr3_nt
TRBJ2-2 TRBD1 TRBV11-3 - CASRDRGAGELFF TGTGCCAGCAGGGACAGGGGGGCCGGGGAGCTGTTTTTT
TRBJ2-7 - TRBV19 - CASSRGDTYEQYF TGTGCCAGTAGTCGCGGGGATACCTACGAGCAGTACTTC
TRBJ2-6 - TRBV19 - CASRTQGLAGANVLTF TGTGCCAGTAGAACACAGGGTCTCGCGGGGGCCAACGTCCTGACTTTC
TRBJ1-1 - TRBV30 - CAWTPFEGSNTEAFF TGTGCCTGGACTCCATTCGAGGGCTCAAACACTGAAGCTTTCTTT
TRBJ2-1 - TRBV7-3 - CASSPRLASSYNEQFF TGTGCCAGCAGCCCTAGACTGGCCAGCTCCTACAATGAGCAGTTCTTC
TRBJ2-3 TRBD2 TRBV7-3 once CASSQTSGRVTDTQYF TGTGCCAGCAGCCAGACTAGCGGGAGAGTCACAGATACGCAGTATTTT
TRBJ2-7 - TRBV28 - CASSLGPTQAEQYF TGTGCCAGCAGTTTGGGCCCCACTCAGGCCGAGCAGTACTTC
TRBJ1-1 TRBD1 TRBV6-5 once CASRTGQPNTEAFF TGTGCCAGCAGGACGGGACAGCCGAACACTGAAGCTTTCTTT
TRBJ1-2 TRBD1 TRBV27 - CASSFSGQGNGYTF TGTGCCAGCAGTTTTTCGGGACAGGGGAATGGCTACACCTTC
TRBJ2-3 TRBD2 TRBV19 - CASSTGLAGARTDTQYF TGTGCCAGTAGTACGGGACTAGCGGGAGCACGCACAGATACGCAGTATTTT
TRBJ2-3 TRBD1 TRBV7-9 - CASSPRDRQGSDTQYF TGTGCCAGCAGCCCAAGGGACCGACAGGGGTCAGATACGCAGTATTTT
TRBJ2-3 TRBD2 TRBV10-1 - CASSESLAGDWAGQYF TGCGCCAGCAGTGAGTCCTTGGCGGGGGATTGGGCAGGGCAGTATTTT
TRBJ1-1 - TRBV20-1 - CSASRSRGTEAFF TGCAGTGCTAGTCGGTCACGGGGAACTGAAGCTTTCTTT
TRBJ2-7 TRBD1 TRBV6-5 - CASSPGQYEQYF TGTGCCAGCAGTCCGGGACAGTACGAGCAGTACTTC
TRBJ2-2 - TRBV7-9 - CASTSSLGLNTGELFF TGTGCCAGCACCTCAAGCTTGGGCCTAAACACCGGGGAGCTGTTTTTT
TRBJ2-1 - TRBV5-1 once CASSLEGTPYNEQFF TGCGCCAGCAGCTTGGAAGGGACACCCTACAATGAGCAGTTCTTC
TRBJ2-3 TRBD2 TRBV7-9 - CASSLRTSGLYTDTQYF TGTGCCAGCAGCTTAAGGACTAGCGGGTTGTACACAGATACGCAGTATTTT
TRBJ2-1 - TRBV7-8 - CASSLARLRGLNEQFF TGTGCCAGCAGCTTAGCGAGACTCCGCGGGCTGAATGAGCAGTTCTTC
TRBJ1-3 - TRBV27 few CASSLSAGTGNTIYF TGTGCCAGCAGTTTATCGGCGGGAACTGGAAACACCATATATTTT
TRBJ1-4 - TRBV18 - CASSPGLNEKLFF TGTGCCAGCTCACCGGGCCTTAATGAAAAACTGTTTTTT
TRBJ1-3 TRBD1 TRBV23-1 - CASSQGARTSGNTIYF TGCGCCAGCAGCCAGGGGGCGAGGACCTCTGGAAACACCATATATTTT
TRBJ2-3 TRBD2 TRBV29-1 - CSVGTSGTTDTQYF TGCAGCGTTGGTACTAGCGGGACCACAGATACGCAGTATTTT
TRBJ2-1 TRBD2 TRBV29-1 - CSVDIRLAIYNEQFF TGCAGCGTTGATATCAGACTAGCGATCTACAATGAGCAGTTCTTC
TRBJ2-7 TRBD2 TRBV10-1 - CASSESLWTSGSLYEQYF TGCGCCAGCAGTGAATCTCTCTGGACTAGCGGGAGCCTTTACGAGCAGTACTTC
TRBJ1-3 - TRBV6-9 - CAVPVRFEGNTIYF TGTGCCGTCCCAGTGAGGTTCGAGGGAAACACCATATATTTT
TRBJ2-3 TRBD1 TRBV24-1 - CATSDLGGQGADTQYF TGTGCCACCAGTGATTTAGGGGGACAGGGGGCGGATACGCAGTATTTT
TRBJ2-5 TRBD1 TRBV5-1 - CASSYTGGAGETQYF TGCGCCAGCAGCTATACAGGGGGCGCGGGAGAGACCCAGTACTTC
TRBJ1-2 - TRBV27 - CASSLYTGTSGGYTF TGTGCCAGCAGTTTATATACGGGGACTTCGGGTGGCTACACCTTC
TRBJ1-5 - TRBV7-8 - CASSLFEGGRQPQHF TGTGCCAGCAGCTTATTTGAGGGGGGGCGGCAGCCCCAGCATTTT
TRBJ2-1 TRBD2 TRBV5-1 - CASSLISGSLAYNEQFF TGCGCCAGCAGCTTGATTAGCGGGAGTCTTGCCTACAATGAGCAGTTCTTC
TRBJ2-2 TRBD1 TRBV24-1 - CATSDTGGAYGELFF TGTGCCACCAGTGATACAGGGGGCGCCTACGGGGAGCTGTTTTTT
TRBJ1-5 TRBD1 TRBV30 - CAWSGGGSVGNQPQHF TGTGCCTGGAGTGGAGGGGGCTCGGTGGGCAATCAGCCCCAGCATTTT
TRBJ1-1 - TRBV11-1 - CASSLSGGTTIEAFF TGTGCCAGCAGTTTATCTGGGGGCACAACCATTGAAGCTTTCTTT
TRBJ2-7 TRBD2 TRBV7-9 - CASSPTSGSGFSEQYF TGTGCCAGCAGCCCGACTAGCGGGAGTGGATTTAGCGAGCAGTACTTC
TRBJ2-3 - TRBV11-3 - CASSFVSSTDTQYF TGTGCCAGCAGCTTTGTCTCTAGCACAGATACGCAGTATTTT
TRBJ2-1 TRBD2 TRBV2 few CASSGTSGPYNEQFF TGTGCCAGCAGTGGGACTAGCGGGCCTTACAATGAGCAGTTCTTC
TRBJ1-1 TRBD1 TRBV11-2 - CASSSDRGAEAFF TGTGCCAGCAGCTCAGACAGGGGGGCTGAAGCTTTCTTT
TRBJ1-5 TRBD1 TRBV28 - CASSLRTGVQPQHF TGTGCCAGCAGCCTAAGGACAGGGGTTCAGCCCCAGCATTTT
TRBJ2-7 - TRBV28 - CASSYGTDSSRF TGTGCCAGCAGTTATGGTACCGACAGTTCCAGGTTC
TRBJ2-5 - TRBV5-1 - CASSLAGGQETQYF TGCGCCAGCAGCTTGGCCGGGGGCCAAGAGACCCAGTACTTC
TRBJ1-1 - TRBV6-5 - CASSYGRTSEAFF TGTGCCAGCAGTTATGGGAGAACTTCTGAAGCTTTCTTT
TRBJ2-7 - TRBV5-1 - CASSFDPGNEQYF TGCGCCAGCAGCTTCGATCCAGGGAACGAGCAGTACTTC
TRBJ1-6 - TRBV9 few CASSLEDSNSPLHF TGTGCCAGCAGCCTAGAGGACTCTAATTCACCCCTCCACTTT
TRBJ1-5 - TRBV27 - CASRVLSGSNQPQHF TGTGCCAGCAGGGTTTTGTCGGGTAGCAATCAGCCCCAGCATTTT
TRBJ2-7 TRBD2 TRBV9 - CASSVASGSSAEQYF TGTGCCAGCAGCGTAGCTAGCGGGAGTTCAGCCGAGCAGTACTTC
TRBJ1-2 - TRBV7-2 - CASSPYRDRYGYTF TGTGCCAGCAGCCCCTACAGGGACCGGTACGGCTACACCTTC
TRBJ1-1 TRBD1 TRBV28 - CASSLEQGLANTEAFF TGTGCCAGCAGTTTAGAACAGGGGCTGGCGAACACTGAAGCTTTCTTT
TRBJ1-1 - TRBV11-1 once CASSLTIQGQSEAFF TGTGCCAGCAGCTTAACCATCCAAGGACAGAGTGAAGCTTTCTTT
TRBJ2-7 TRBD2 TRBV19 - CASSTPLSGAYEQYF TGTGCCAGTAGTACCCCCCTTAGCGGGGCCTACGAGCAGTACTTC
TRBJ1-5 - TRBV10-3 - CAISDHPSGNQPQHF TGTGCCATCAGTGATCACCCCTCAGGCAATCAGCCCCAGCATTTT
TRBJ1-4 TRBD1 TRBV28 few CASTQFLQGAFEKLFF TGTGCCAGCACCCAATTTTTGCAGGGGGCTTTTGAAAAACTGTTTTTT
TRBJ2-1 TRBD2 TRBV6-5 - CASRGLAGLEFF TGTGCCAGTCGGGGACTAGCGGGATTAGAGTTCTTC